These T cell receptor beta chains were read from a single sample in a study of CDR3 diversity in severe acne. TCRdb reprocessed the PCR reads with MiXCR, giving one entry per CDR3 protein. The sample holds around 83,000 distinct CDR3 sequences; approximately 54% are singletons and the top ten take approximately 10%. The sample taken for sequencing was blood. The receptor source for this set is a male donor with severe acne vulgaris. Both conserved end residues are part of each CDR3. D genes are given only for firm matches. Only part of the rows carry a size: once, few, many, or a class if the clone is expanded.

TRBJ1-5 . 17 . TRBV15 CATSRDSPAYSNQPQHF TGTGCCACCAGCAGAGATTCGCCAGCTTATAGCAATCAGCCCCAGCATTTT
TRBJ1-4 . 14 . TRBV6-5 CASSLYGTNEKLFF TGTGCCAGCAGCCTATATGGGACTAATGAAAAACTGTTTTTT
TRBJ1-1 . 17 . TRBV5-1 CASSLAAFTVMETGAFF TGCGCCAGCAGCTTGGCCGCCTTTACAGTCATGGAGACTGGAGCTTTCTTT
TRBJ2-7 TRBD1 16 . TRBV6-5 CASSYRDRGLTHEQYF TGTGCCAGCAGTTACAGGGACAGGGGATTAACCCACGAGCAGTACTTC
TRBJ2-3 TRBD2 19 many TRBV2 CASSELVWTSGDSTDTQYF TGTGCCAGCAGTGAGTTAGTTTGGACTAGCGGAGATAGCACAGATACGCAGTATTTT
TRBJ1-1 TRBD1 15 . TRBV10-3 CAITLTGTGELKAFF TGTGCCATCACCCTCACCGGGACAGGGGAGTTGAAAGCTTTCTTT
TRBJ1-5 TRBD1 14 many TRBV9 CASSVGGGAEPQHF TGTGCCAGCAGCGTAGGAGGGGGCGCGGAGCCCCAGCATTTT
TRBJ1-5 . 19 many TRBV7-9 CASSLGVGDLHHSNQPQHF TGTGCCAGCAGCTTAGGCGTCGGGGATCTCCATCATAGCAATCAGCCCCAGCATTTT
TRBJ2-2 . 19 . TRBV20-1 CSAPSGLAFYEQYSGELFF TGCAGTGCTCCCTCGGGGCTAGCCTTCTACGAGCAGTACTCCGGGGAGCTGTTTTTT
TRBJ1-2 TRBD1 14 . TRBV29-1 CSVEGGTGVVGYTF TGCAGCGTTGAAGGGGGGACAGGGGTAGTTGGCTACACCTTC
TRBJ1-6 TRBD1 17 many TRBV7-6 CASSSASLTGTGSPLHF TGTGCCAGCAGCTCGGCCTCCCTGACAGGGACGGGCTCACCCCTCCACTTT